This T cell receptor (beta chain) came from a study of siplizumab effects on memory and regulatory T cells. Assay used: immunoSEQ multiplex PCR; TCRdb lists only in-frame clones, some missing. Here the sample spans approximately 60,000 clones, 70% to 80% being singletons. The specimen sequenced was memory CD4+ T cells sorted from blood. The sequence derives from a human donor in good health.

DNA of the CDR3: TGTGCCAGCACCCTTTCAATTCTCCGGCCCCAGCATTTT. Amino acid sequence: CASTLSILRPQHF. J is TRBJ1-5 and V is TRBV28; the D is unclear. V shed 7 bases and J shed 9 bases, with 16 bases lying between them. CDR1 and CDR2 (germline): MDHEN, SYDVKM. The CDR3 is 13 residues long. Filled out from reference TRBV28 and TRBJ1-5, the complete variable domain reads DVKVTQSSRYLVKRTGEKVFLECVQDMDHENMFWYRQDPGLGLRLIYFSYDVKMKEKGDIPEGYSVSREKKERFSLILESASTNQTSMYLCASTLSILRPQHFGDGTRLSIL.